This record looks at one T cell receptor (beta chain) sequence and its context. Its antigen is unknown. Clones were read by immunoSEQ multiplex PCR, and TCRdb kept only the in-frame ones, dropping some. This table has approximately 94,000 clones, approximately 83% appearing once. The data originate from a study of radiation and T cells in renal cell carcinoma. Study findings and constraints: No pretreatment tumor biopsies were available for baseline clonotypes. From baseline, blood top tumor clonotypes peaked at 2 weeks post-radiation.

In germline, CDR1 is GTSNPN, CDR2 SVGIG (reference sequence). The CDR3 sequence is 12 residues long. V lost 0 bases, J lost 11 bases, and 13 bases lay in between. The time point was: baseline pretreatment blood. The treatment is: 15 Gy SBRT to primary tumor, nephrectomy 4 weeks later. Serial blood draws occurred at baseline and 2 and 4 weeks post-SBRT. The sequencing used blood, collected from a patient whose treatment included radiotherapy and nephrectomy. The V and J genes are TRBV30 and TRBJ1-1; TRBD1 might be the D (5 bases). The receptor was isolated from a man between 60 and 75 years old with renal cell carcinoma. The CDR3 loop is CAWSVPTGYAFF. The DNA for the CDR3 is TGTGCCTGGAGTGTACCTACAGGTTACGCTTTCTTT.